The sample holds one count of the clone carrying this TCR beta chain. Its antigen is unknown. The assay was immunoSEQ multiplex PCR, and TCRdb's table has in-frame clones only and misses some. The sample lists 90,000 to 120,000 clones, more than 85% occurring once. This record comes from a study of siplizumab effects on memory and regulatory T cells. Findings and caveats of the study: An assignable naive or memory phenotype was lacking in roughly 80-96% of proliferating CD4+ or CD8+ clones. Alloreactive sequences from unstimulated CD4+ memory cells fell significantly with siplizumab. Naive T cells looked more diverse than memory cells and looked like major alloresponse contributors.

CDR1 MDHEN and CDR2 SYDVKM come from the germline V gene. V lost 4 bases to trimming and J lost 5 bases, with 17 bases between them. This CDR3 is 16 amino acids long. The receptor's source is a human donor in good health. Sequencing was done on a sample of Tregs sorted from blood. The chain recombines TRBV28 with TRBJ1-4; D unclear. The CDR3 bases are TGTGCCAGCAGTTCCAGCGGTTTGGGGATGAATGAAAAACTGTTTTTT. Amino acids: CASSSSGLGMNEKLFF.